What follows is one T cell receptor beta chain and its context. In its sample, this clonotype was seen a few times. Its antigen has not been determined. The sample holds no much larger clone one base away, and base qualities are not on file. The record originates from a study of early T cells in non-severe SARS-CoV-2 infection (dated by TCRdb to the early 2020s). About the full investigation: Because TCR sequencing relied on bulk RNA taken from unsorted whole blood, pairing of alpha and beta chains was not possible.

The study was a case-control design nested within a healthcare worker cohort in London, UK, with weekly nasopharyngeal swab PCR tests and blood sampling. Healthcare workers were enrolled in the week of the UK lockdown, from 23 to 31 March 2020, and were followed every week for up to roughly 16 weeks. Receptor amplification or capture employed 5' RACE. Sequencing used a NextSeq 500. In the TCR library protocol, unique molecular identifiers were attached to individual cDNA molecules to correct for PCR bias and sequencing error. Sequencing covered both TCR alpha and beta chains, and within each sample the abundances of alpha and beta sequences were tightly co-correlated. Per the original workflow: Decombinator V4 was used to annotate the V gene, J gene and CDR3 of the TCR sequences. TCRs were defined as expanded if a significant change between any two time points was detected under a Poisson model with p below 0.0001. TCR abundances were normalised to the total number of TCRs sequenced in each sample and reported as counts per million. MAIT TCRs were defined by TRAV1-2 paired with TRAJ12, TRAJ20 or TRAJ33, and iNKT TCRs by TRAV10 paired with TRAJ18. VDJdb, accessed 1 November 2021, was searched for CMV, EBV and SARS-CoV-2 annotated TCRs, with TCRs annotated for multiple antigens excluded. The raw public reads went through TCRdb reprocessing: fastp at Q25, MiXCR clone calling, in-frame beta chains kept. Records with the same CDR3 protein are collapsed into one entry carrying the most frequent genes and DNA. These V and J calls originate from TCRdb's pipeline instead of the authors' own analysis. This sample gives 64,000 or so distinct CDR3 sequences in total; roughly 12% of them show up just once. 2.5% to 3.5% of the sample is in the top ten clones.

The study at large found these results: VDJdb matching was skewed toward anti-spike CD8 responses and likely underestimated virus-specific expansions, missing private and CD4 specificities.

V is reduced by 3 bases and J by 6 bases, leaving a spacing of 14 bases between them. Counted from cysteine to phenylalanine, this CDR3 has 14 amino acids. The CDR3 DNA has 42 bases and is translated from base 1. CDR1 and CDR2, looked up from the germline V gene, are LGHNA and YNFKEQ. The clonotype originates from an adult who was a healthcare worker with PCR-confirmed SARS-CoV-2 infection or an uninfected control (not recorded which). The chain was built from TRBV4-2 and TRBJ1-2; the D segment could be TRBD1, given 6 matching bases. The sample here was whole blood, taken at baseline. The sequenced DNA: TGTGCCAGCAGCCATGGCCAGGGGATCAATGGCTACACCTTC. Translation gives CASSHGQGINGYTF.